Below, 13 T cell receptor beta chains from the same sample are listed, as sequenced in a study of blood T cell repertoires in COVID-19. Here immunoSEQ multiplex PCR was the method, and the copy in TCRdb shows in-frame clones only, minus some. The sample consists of roughly 120,000 clones, 70% to 85% of them appearing once. The sample was peripheral blood. These receptors were obtained from a human donor with acute or convalescent COVID-19. The donor label of this sample is uncertain.

The J gene is TRBJ2-7, the V gene TRBV27; 10 positions match TRBD1. Germline trimming cut 4 bases from V and 6 bases from J; bases unmatched to any gene: 6. This CDR3 has 14 amino acids. CDR1 and CDR2 (germline): MNHEY, SMNVEV (reference sequence). In DNA, the CDR3 is TGTGCCAGCAGTTCGACAGGGGGCATGCTCGAGCAGTACTTC. Its protein product is CASSSTGGMLEQYF.

The chain combines TRBV7-9 with TRBJ2-2; no definite D call. The germline V gene encodes CDR1 SEHNR and CDR2 FQNEAQ (reference sequence). The CDR3 runs 15 residues. Trimming removed 1 base at V and 0 bases at J, with 6 bases between. CDR3 bases: TGTGCCAGCAGCTTAGGCCAGGCGAACACCGGGGAGCTGTTTTTT. Protein: CASSLGQANTGELFF.

This sequence joins TRBV7-2 and TRBJ2-2; no clear D gene. This CDR3 is built from 15 residues. V lost 0 bases to trimming and J lost 0 bases, with 5 bases between them. Germline loops: CDR1 SGHTA, CDR2 FQGNSA. In DNA, the CDR3 is TGTGCCAGCAGCTTAGCCAGAACGAACACCGGGGAGCTGTTTTTT. This encodes CASSLARTNTGELFF.

The chain uses TRBV19 and TRBJ2-1; 9 bases are shared with TRBD2. This CDR3 has 16 residues. V trimming: 1 base; J trimming: 9 bases; junction bases outside the gene matches: 10. Germline CDR1 reads LNHDA; CDR2 reads SQIVND (reference sequence). The chain's CDR3 is CASSIGFRGGAVEQFF. Written as DNA, the CDR3 is TGTGCCAGTAGTATAGGGTTTCGCGGGGGGGCGGTTGAGCAGTTCTTC.

V gene TRBV19 combines with J gene TRBJ1-1; TRBD1 agrees at 9 bases. Unmatched junction bases numbered 10, after V lost 7 bases and J lost 1 base. Germline CDR1 and CDR2: LNHDA and SQIVND (reference sequence). This CDR3 region has 16 residues. This CDR3 reads CASKRTGAFGNTEAFF. CDR3 DNA sequence: TGTGCCAGTAAGAGGACAGGGGCTTTTGGGAACACTGAAGCTTTCTTT.

The rearrangement uses TRBV7-9 and TRBJ2-5; 7 nucleotides agree with TRBD1. This CDR3 is built from 14 residues. Per germline, CDR1 SEHNR and CDR2 FQNEAQ (reference sequence). V lost 4 bases, J lost 2 bases, and 4 bases stayed unmatched. This CDR3 is CASSSLTGQETQYF. CDR3 DNA: TGTGCCAGCAGCTCGCTGACAGGGCAAGAGACCCAGTACTTC.

The CDR3, as DNA: TGTGCCAGCAGCCGCCCCGGGACACCCATCTACGAGCAGTACTTC. Its protein is CASSRPGTPIYEQYF. The V call is TRBV3-1 (or the pseudogene TRBV3-2), the J call TRBJ2-7; D might be TRBD1 (6 bases). The CDR3 is 15 amino acids. The V end was cut by 4 bases, the J end by 3 bases, with 16 bases between. Looked up from germline, CDR1 is LGHDT and CDR2 is YNNKEL (reference sequence).

The rearrangement joins TRBV6-4 to TRBJ2-7; D possibly corresponds to TRBD1 (6 bases). V lost 9 bases to trimming and J lost 3 bases, with 27 bases between them. CDR3 size: 17 residues. The V gene's germline CDR1 is MRHNA and CDR2 SNTAGT. DNA for the CDR3: TGTGCCAGTACTAAAGGTGCAGGGGCCAAGCATGTCTACGAGCAGTACGTC. It encodes CASTKGAGAKHVYEQYV.

The V gene is TRBV12-3 or TRBV12-4, the J gene TRBJ1-5; D gene uncertain. V lost 2 bases and J 4 bases, leaving 6 bases between the germline ends. The CDR3 length is 13 residues. CDR3 coding DNA: TGTGCCAGCAGTTTAACCAGAAATCAGCCCCAGCATTTT. Translated: CASSLTRNQPQHF.

The table lists this clone with a few counts. This chain connects TRBV19 to TRBJ1-2; 7 bases line up with TRBD1. V shed 4 bases, J shed 4 bases, and the junction held 9 bases outside the gene matches. The CDR3 runs 15 residues. CDR1 and CDR2 (germline): LNHDA, SQIVND (reference sequence). CDR3 nucleotides: TGTGCCAGTAGTACGGGCGCGACAGGGTCCTATGGCTACACCTTC. Its protein is CASSTGATGSYGYTF.

This chain uses TRBV2 with TRBJ2-6; D is unresolved. Trimming pared 2 bases from V and 0 bases from J, leaving 8 bases between. Germline V CDR1 and CDR2: SNHLY, FYNNEI. This CDR3 has 16 residues. CDR3 nucleotides: TGTGCCAGCAGTGAACCCCAGCGCTCTGGGGCCAACGTCCTGACTTTC. Translating it yields CASSEPQRSGANVLTF.

This clone showed up just once. J is TRBJ2-1 and V is TRBV18; D is unclear. Germline lookup yields CDR1 KGHSH and CDR2 LQKENI. CDR3 length equals 15 residues. With 6 bases removed from V and 0 bases from J, the gap between germline ends came to 12 bases. CDR3 DNA: TGTGCCAGCTCCCAACAGTTGAGCTCCTACAATGAGCAGTTCTTC. Amino acid sequence: CASSQQLSSYNEQFF.

The CDR3 is CASSLTGVEDTQYF. The DNA of the CDR3 is TGCGCCAGCAGCCTGACAGGGGTTGAAGATACGCAGTATTTT. This chain connects TRBV4-1 to TRBJ2-3, with 8 bases that match TRBD1. V lost 4 bases to trimming and J lost 5 bases; unmatched junction nucleotides: 5. Germline V gene lookup returns CDR1 MGHRA and CDR2 YSYEKL. The CDR3 extends over 14 amino acids.